A selection of T cell receptor beta chains follows, all from one sample in a study of blood T cell repertoires in COVID-19. Profiling relied on immunoSEQ multiplex PCR, and the TCRdb table lists in-frame clones only, not all of them. This sample carries roughly 250,000 clones, 75% to 90% of them seen once, and the ten largest clones take roughly 8.6%. Material for sequencing was peripheral blood. The receptors shown here come from a human donor in a cohort sampled during active COVID-19. CDR3s include the opening cysteine and the closing phenylalanine or tryptophan. D genes are given only for firm matches. Only some rows state a clone size, as once, few, many or a class for expanded clones.

>TRBD1|TRBJ1-5|once|TRBV6-6
TGTGCCAGCAGTTCAACAGGGGGCAATCAGCCCCAGCATTTT
CASSSTGGNQPQHF
>.|TRBJ1-6|.|TRBV2
TGTGCCAGCAGGACAGATAATTCACCCCTCCACTTT
CASRTDNSPLHF
>TRBD1|TRBJ1-4|.|TRBV10-2
TGCGCCAGCAGCGCCCTTCCCGGACAGGGCAACCTCCGGCGTGAAAAACTGTTTTTT
CASSALPGQGNLRREKLFF
>.|TRBJ2-1|.|TRBV7-9
TGTGCCAGCAGCTTATATTTCGGAGTTGACGTCAATGAGCAGTTCTTC
CASSLYFGVDVNEQFF
>.|TRBJ1-6|.|TRBV6-5
TGTGCCAGCAGTCGACAGAAGAGTTCACCCCTCCACTTT
CASSRQKSSPLHF
>TRBD2|TRBJ2-1|once|TRBV9
TGTGCCAGCAGCCCTACTAGCGGGAGTGGAAGTGAGCAGTTCTTC
CASSPTSGSGSEQFF
>.|TRBJ2-7|.|TRBV7-2
TGTGCCAGCAGCTTAGCCTACTCATTGCACGAGCAGTACTTC
CASSLAYSLHEQYF
>.|TRBJ2-3|.|TRBV5-4
TGTGCCAGCAGCCTCGGGAGTGTGACAGATACGCAGTATTTT
CASSLGSVTDTQYF
>.|TRBJ1-3|.|TRBV3-1/TRBV3-2
TGTGCCAGCAGCCAAGATCTCGGAAACACCATATATTTT
CASSQDLGNTIYF
>.|TRBJ2-7|.|TRBV6-6
TGTGCCAGCAGTTATCCGGGACAAAAGACGTACGAGCAGTACTTC
CASSYPGQKTYEQYF
>TRBD2|TRBJ2-1|.|TRBV5-1
TGCGCCAGCAGCTTGGCGGGACTAGCGGGTCTGGGCTCCTACAATGAGCAGTTCTTC
CASSLAGLAGLGSYNEQFF
>.|TRBJ2-7|.|TRBV27
TGTGCCAGCAGTTTAACAGGCTACGAGCAGTACTTC
CASSLTGYEQYF
>.|TRBJ1-2|.|TRBV27
TGTGCCAGCAGTTTCGAACAGGGTTATGGCTACACCTTC
CASSFEQGYGYTF
>.|TRBJ1-5|.|TRBV19
TGTGCCAGTAGTCCGGAGGTCTGGACGGCTAATCAGCCCCAGCATTTT
CASSPEVWTANQPQHF
>.|TRBJ1-1|few|TRBV3-1/TRBV3-2
TGTGCCAGCAGCCAGCGGTCTGAAGCTTTCTTT
CASSQRSEAFF
>.|TRBJ2-3|.|TRBV6-5
TGTGCCAGCAGTTACCGAGAGGCCGCAGATACGCAGTATTTT
CASSYREAADTQYF